One sample yielded the 17 T cell receptor beta chains listed below, sequenced in a study of blood T cell repertoires in COVID-19. Only in-frame clones appear in the TCRdb table, and some are missing; sequencing was by immunoSEQ multiplex PCR. The sample records around 160,000 clones, roughly 84% being singletons. The sample taken for sequencing was PBMCs or T cells enriched from blood (not recorded which). Every receptor here comes from a woman aged 45-59 years who had been exposed to COVID-19.

The genes are TRBV6-5 and TRBJ1-1; tentatively, D is TRBD1 (5 bases). CDR3 size: 13 residues. The V end lost 6 bases, the J end lost 1 base, and 9 bases lay between the germline ends. The germline V gene has CDR1 MNHEY and CDR2 SVGAGI. CDR3 sequence reads: CASSWGENTEAFF. The CDR3 DNA reads TGTGCCAGCAGCTGGGGGGAGAACACTGAAGCTTTCTTT.

This clone was observed once. This chain connects TRBV11-2 to TRBJ2-5; weak D call: TRBD1 (7 bases). Trimming took off 1 base at V and 9 bases at J, with 15 bases between the two ends. CDR3 length: 14 residues. Germline CDR1 and CDR2: SGHAT and FQNNGV. CDR3 sequence reads: CASSLGGGRGAQYF. CDR3 nucleotides: TGTGCCAGCAGCTTAGGTGGGGGCAGGGGGGCCCAGTACTTC.

The rearrangement links TRBV9 to TRBJ1-2; 8 bases align to TRBD1. CDR1 and CDR2 (germline): SGDLS, YYNGEE. The CDR3 contains 15 residues. The J segment lost 7 bases and the V segment lost 4 bases, leaving 12 bases of the junction unmatched. The CDR3 sequence is CASSPGTGDVRGYTF. CDR3 sequence (DNA): TGTGCCAGCAGCCCGGGGACAGGCGACGTTCGTGGCTACACCTTC.

V gene TRBV29-1 combines with J gene TRBJ2-5; 9 nucleotides align to TRBD1. CDR3 length equals 14 residues. The trim removed 4 bases at V and 5 bases at J, leaving 8 bases unmatched. CDR1 is SQVTM and CDR2 is ANQGSEA in the germline V gene. The CDR3 here is CSVAPGQGWETQYF. CDR3 DNA: TGCAGCGTTGCCCCGGGACAGGGATGGGAGACCCAGTACTTC.

V gene TRBV6-9 combines with J gene TRBJ2-4; possibly TRBD2 for D (6 bases). Trimming removed 3 bases from V and 7 bases from J, with 13 bases in between. The germline V gene encodes CDR1 MNHGY and CDR2 SVAAGI. The CDR3 sequence is 14 residues long. The CDR3 is CASSYEVAANIQYF. DNA of the CDR3: TGTGCCAGCAGTTACGAGGTAGCGGCGAACATTCAGTACTTC.

The chain joins TRBV7-9 to TRBJ2-2, with a tentative D call TRBD1 (5 bases). V was shortened by 5 bases and J by 5 bases, with 12 bases between the two germline ends. This CDR3 spans 14 amino acids. Germline values: CDR1 SEHNR, CDR2 FQNEAQ (reference sequence). CDR3 sequence reads: CASSLTETTGELFF. The DNA of the CDR3 is TGTGCCAGCAGCCTGACAGAGACTACCGGGGAGCTGTTTTTT.

This sequence joins TRBV19 and TRBJ2-7; 7 positions match TRBD1. The CDR3 is 14 residues long. Germline V gives CDR1 LNHDA, CDR2 SQIVND (reference sequence). After removal of 8 bases from V and 7 bases from J, the junction contained 14 bases not matched to a gene. The CDR3 is CASSNRDSDREQYF. The CDR3 DNA follows: TGTGCCAGTTCTAACCGGGACAGTGACCGGGAGCAGTACTTC.

The chain employs TRBV19 and TRBJ2-7; D might be TRBD1 (8 bases). The CDR3 loop spans 13 amino acids. Trimming pared 4 bases from V and 6 bases from J, leaving 13 bases between. Germline V CDR1 and CDR2: LNHDA, SQIVND (reference sequence). In nucleotides, the CDR3 is TGTGCCAGTAGTAGGAACAGGGGGGGCGAGCAGTACTTC. Translated, it gives CASSRNRGGEQYF.

V and J are TRBV6-5 and TRBJ1-4; 8 nucleotides line up with TRBD1. Germline CDR1 and CDR2: MNHEY and SVGAGI. The J segment lost 0 bases and the V segment lost 4 bases, leaving 4 bases of the junction unmatched. This CDR3 comprises 16 residues. The CDR3 coding sequence is TGTGCCAGCAGTTTTAGGACAGGGCCAACTAATGAAAAACTGTTTTTT. Residues: CASSFRTGPTNEKLFF.

The chain links TRBV19 to TRBJ2-2; tentatively, D is TRBD1 (5 bases). Trimming shortened V by 3 bases and J by 5 bases, and 10 bases separated the two germline ends. Germline CDR1 reads LNHDA; CDR2 reads SQIVND (reference sequence). This CDR3 region has 14 residues. For the CDR3, the DNA is TGTGCCAGTAGTATCAGACGACAGACCGGGGAGCTGTTTTTT. This encodes CASSIRRQTGELFF. Filled out from reference TRBV19 and TRBJ2-2, the complete variable domain reads DGGITQSPKYLFRKEGQNVTLSCEQNLNHDAMYWYRQDPGQGLRLIYYSQIVNDFQKGDIAEGYSVSREKKESFPLTVTSAQKNPTAFYLCASSIRRQTGELFFGEGSRLTVL.

The chain carries TRBV14 and TRBJ2-7, with D perhaps TRBD1 (6 bases). V shed 4 bases and J shed 4 bases, with 11 bases lying between them. The V gene's germline CDR1 is SGHDN and CDR2 FVKESK. CDR3 length: 13 amino acids. The CDR3, as DNA: TGTGCCAGCAGCCTAACAGGGTGGTACGAGCAGTACTTC. Amino acid sequence: CASSLTGWYEQYF.

The chain combines TRBV18 with TRBJ2-5; D may be TRBD2 (5 bases). Per germline, CDR1 KGHSH and CDR2 LQKENI. Between the trimmed V and J ends, which lost 2 bases and 13 bases, there was a span of 14 bases. This CDR3 has 12 residues. The DNA of the CDR3 is TGTGCCAGCTCACCAAAGGAGGCTAGTTTGTACTTC. Its protein product is CASSPKEASLYF.

This sequence joins TRBV5-4 and TRBJ2-3; D unclear. CDR3 length: 14 residues. The V end was cut by 7 bases, the J end by 2 bases, with 14 bases between. Germline assignment: CDR1 SGHNT and CDR2 YYREEE (reference sequence). CDR3 DNA: TGTGCCAGCGGAAATAACAGAGTCACAGATACGCAGTATTTT. It codes for CASGNNRVTDTQYF. The full variable domain, in which reference TRBV5-4 and TRBJ2-3 provide the parts outside the CDR3, is ETGVTQSPTHLIKTRGQQVTLRCSSQSGHNTVSWYQQALGQGPQFIFQYYREEENGRGNFPPRFSGLQFPNYSSELNVNALELDDSALYLCASGNNRVTDTQYFGPGTRLTVL.

V and J are TRBV5-6 and TRBJ1-5; no clear D gene. This CDR3 contains 12 residues. CDR1 SGHDT and CDR2 YYEEEE come from the germline V gene. Trimming took off 3 bases at V and 3 bases at J, with 4 bases between the two ends. CDR3 loop: CASSSVNQPQHF. As DNA, the CDR3 is TGTGCCAGCAGCTCCGTCAATCAGCCCCAGCATTTT.

This clone was observed many times. J is TRBJ1-1 and V is TRBV7-6; D ambiguous. Germline V gene lookup returns CDR1 SGHVS and CDR2 FNYEAQ. This CDR3 comprises 15 residues. V was shortened by 2 bases and J by 0 bases, with 10 bases between the two germline ends. In nucleotides, the CDR3 is TGTGCCAGCAGCTTAATAGGACTGATGAACACTGAAGCTTTCTTT. Translated: CASSLIGLMNTEAFF.

V gene TRBV5-1 combines with J gene TRBJ2-1; no clear D. V was clipped by 1 base and J by 5 bases, with 7 bases between them. Germline assignment: CDR1 SGHRS and CDR2 YFSETQ. The CDR3 consists of 13 residues. CDR3 residues: CASSLWSNNEQFF. The CDR3, as DNA: TGCGCCAGCAGCTTGTGGTCTAACAATGAGCAGTTCTTC.

The CDR3 sequence: CASTWGRNTGELFF. The CDR3 bases are TGTGCCAGCACCTGGGGGCGGAACACCGGGGAGCTGTTTTTT. V is TRBV9 and J is TRBJ2-2, with D possibly TRBD1 on 6 matching bases. The length of the CDR3 is 14 residues. V lost 6 bases to trimming and J lost 1 base, with 10 bases between them. CDR1 is SGDLS, CDR2 YYNGEE, per germline.